The present T cell receptor beta chain was sequenced within a study of response to subunit inactivated influenza vaccine. The study's findings and limits: The authors offered the suggestion that each seasonal influenza vaccination recruits few new T cells.

The germline gives CDR1 SQVTM, CDR2 ANQGSEA. This CDR3 has 15 amino acids. The junction had 10 bases not matched to a gene; V was cut back by 7 bases and J by 4 bases. MiXCR was run by TCRdb on the RT-PCR reads, yielding one entry per CDR3 protein. In the table there are hundreds of thousands of distinct CDR3 sequences, approximately 7.7% of which are singletons. Worth noting for this clonotype: Antigen unknown.

The sequenced sample was PBMCs from blood, obtained around 2 years after vaccination. The clonotype originates from a man between 45 and 75 years old who received an inactivated influenza vaccine. The chain combines TRBV29-1 with TRBJ2-1; 10 bases are a match to TRBD2. The CDR3 DNA is TGCAGCGCTACTCCCTCTAGCGGGAGATACAATGAGCAGTTCTTC. Translating gives CSATPSSGRYNEQFF.